Listed below are T cell receptor beta chains from one sample, sequenced in a study of blood T cell repertoires in COVID-19. Using immunoSEQ multiplex PCR, the repertoire was profiled, and TCRdb retains in-frame clones only, with some absent. The sample has 150,000 to 200,000 clones, about 90% seen once. The sequencing input was PBMCs or T cells enriched from blood (not recorded which). The source of these receptors is a woman aged 50 to 65 who had recovered from COVID-19. CDR3s include the opening cysteine and the closing phenylalanine or tryptophan. A D gene is named only where the DNA matches it firmly. Part of the rows lack a size; the others show once, few, many or a class for expanded clones.

abundance | d_gene | j_gene | v_gene | len | CDR3nt | CDR3aa
NA | TRBD1 | TRBJ2-1 | TRBV19 | 16 | TGTGCCAGTAGTAGAGTCCCCGGACAGGGGAGGAATGAGCAGTTCTTC | CASSRVPGQGRNEQFF
NA | NA | TRBJ1-1 | TRBV3-1/TRBV3-2 | 15 | TGTGCCAGCAGCCCGCAGGTGCGGGGGCCCACTGAAGCTTTCTTT | CASSPQVRGPTEAFF
once | NA | TRBJ2-6 | TRBV3-1/TRBV3-2 | 20 | TGTGCCAGCAGCCAACTAAGGGCCGTAACAGGCCTCTCTGGGGCCAACGTCCTGACTTTC | CASSQLRAVTGLSGANVLTF
NA | NA | TRBJ2-1 | TRBV11-2 | 13 | TGTGCCAGCTTTACGGGAGCATTGAATGAGCAGTTCTTC | CASFTGALNEQFF
NA | NA | TRBJ2-5 | TRBV6-5 | 15 | TGTGCCAGCAGAGAGAGGGGACAATACCAAGAGACCCAGTACTTC | CASRERGQYQETQYF
NA | TRBD1 | TRBJ1-1 | TRBV5-1 | 15 | TGCGCCAGCAGCACCGGACAGGGGTGGAGCGCTGAAGCTTTCTTT | CASSTGQGWSAEAFF
few | TRBD1 | TRBJ2-3 | TRBV7-9 | 15 | TGTGCCAGCAGCCCAGGACAGGCTACCCCAGATACGCAGTATTTT | CASSPGQATPDTQYF
NA | TRBD2 | TRBJ2-3 | TRBV7-2 | 16 | TGTGCCAGCAGCTTAACCCTAGCGGGAGTAAAAGATACGCAGTATTTT | CASSLTLAGVKDTQYF
NA | NA | TRBJ1-1 | TRBV2 | 15 | TGTGCCAGCAGGATTACAGGGCCCGGGAACACTGAAGCTTTCTTT | CASRITGPGNTEAFF
NA | TRBD2 | TRBJ2-1 | TRBV7-3 | 15 | TGTGCCAGCAGCCCCCGTGGCGGGAGGAACAATGAGCAGTTCTTC | CASSPRGGRNNEQFF
NA | NA | TRBJ2-1 | TRBV18 | 16 | TGTGCCAGCTCACCAGCGGGACCCAGCTCCTACAATGAGCAGTTCTTC | CASSPAGPSSYNEQFF
NA | NA | TRBJ1-3 | TRBV18 | 15 | TGTGCCAGCTCCCTCAGCCGAGGACAGGGAAACACCATATATTTT | CASSLSRGQGNTIYF
NA | NA | TRBJ1-4 | TRBV25-1 | 15 | TGTGCCAGCAGTGATTGGTGGGCAAATAATGAAAAACTGTTTTTT | CASSDWWANNEKLFF
NA | NA | TRBJ2-1 | TRBV5-5 | 12 | TGTGCCAGCAGCCTTAGCAGCAATGAGCAGTTCTTC | CASSLSSNEQFF
NA | NA | TRBJ1-2 | TRBV24-1 | 14 | TGTGCCACCAGTGACCAATACCAAAGCAGGGGCTACACCTTC | CATSDQYQSRGYTF
NA | NA | TRBJ2-7 | TRBV30 | 13 | TGTGCCTGGAGTGTCAACAAAGCCTACGAGCAGTACTTC | CAWSVNKAYEQYF
NA | NA | TRBJ2-1 | TRBV3-1/TRBV3-2 | 14 | TGTGCCAGCAGCCAAGTCGATAGTTACAATGAGCAGTTCTTC | CASSQVDSYNEQFF
NA | NA | TRBJ2-5 | TRBV5-1 | 13 | TGCGCCAGTACGGGACTCTTGAAAGAGACCCAGTACTTC | CASTGLLKETQYF
NA | TRBD2 | TRBJ2-7 | TRBV4-3 | 16 | TGCGCCAGCAGCCACCTCAGCGGGAGGGGCTCCTACGAGCAGTACTTC | CASSHLSGRGSYEQYF
NA | NA | TRBJ1-1 | TRBV6-1 | 13 | TGTGCCAGCAGTGTGGGAGGGTTCACTGAAGCTTTCTTT | CASSVGGFTEAFF
NA | TRBD2 | TRBJ2-4 | TRBV5-6 | 17 | TGTGCCAGCAGCGTCGAGCGGGAGGGCCCAACCAAAAACATTCAGTACTTC | CASSVEREGPTKNIQYF
few | NA | TRBJ1-1 | TRBV6-1 | 15 | TGTGCCAGCAGTGAACGGCGGGGTTCCCGCACTGAAGCTTTCTTT | CASSERRGSRTEAFF
once | TRBD1 | TRBJ1-4 | TRBV7-9 | 17 | TGTGCCAGCAGCCTTGGGACAGGGGGTTTGTTCGGTGAAAAACTGTTTTTT | CASSLGTGGLFGEKLFF
NA | NA | TRBJ1-5 | TRBV9 | 14 | TGTGCCAGCAGCGTAGGAGGGAAGAATCAGCCCCAGCATTTT | CASSVGGKNQPQHF
NA | TRBD1 | TRBJ1-4 | TRBV5-1 | 16 | TGCGCCAGCAGTCTAGCCGCACAGGGGGCTAATGAAAAACTGTTTTTT | CASSLAAQGANEKLFF
NA | TRBD1 | TRBJ1-5 | TRBV30 | 14 | TGTGCCTGGACGGGAACAGGGGTCAATCAGCCCCAGCATTTT | CAWTGTGVNQPQHF
NA | NA | TRBJ2-1 | TRBV4-3 | 13 | TGCGCCAGCAGCCAAGAATATCGTCATGAGCAGTTCTTC | CASSQEYRHEQFF
NA | TRBD2 | TRBJ2-5 | TRBV19 | 16 | TGTGCCAGTAGTACAACGACTAGCGGGGGTCAAGAGACCCAGTACTTC | CASSTTTSGGQETQYF
NA | TRBD1 | TRBJ1-1 | TRBV2 | 15 | TGTGCCAGCAGTGAGACAGGGACGAGGAACACTGAAGCTTTCTTT | CASSETGTRNTEAFF
NA | NA | TRBJ2-6 | TRBV18 | 15 | TGTGCCAGCTCATCGGTATTTGCTGGGGCCAACGTCCTGACTTTC | CASSSVFAGANVLTF
NA | NA | TRBJ1-1 | TRBV5-1 | 14 | TGCGCCAGCAGCCCAGTTGGGTCGGGGACTGAAGCTTTCTTT | CASSPVGSGTEAFF
NA | TRBD2 | TRBJ2-4 | TRBV11-2 | 18 | TGTGCCAGCAGCTCAACTCGAACTAGCGGACTAGCCAAAAACATTCAGTACTTC | CASSSTRTSGLAKNIQYF
once | NA | TRBJ2-7 | TRBV29-1 | 14 | TGCAGCGTTGTGTCACAGGGAGTCACCTACGAGCAGTACTTC | CSVVSQGVTYEQYF
few | TRBD1 | TRBJ1-2 | TRBV6-5 | 15 | TGTGCCAGCAGTACGGATACAGGGGGGCTCTATGGCTACACCTTC | CASSTDTGGLYGYTF
NA | TRBD1 | TRBJ1-5 | TRBV13 | 17 | TGTGCCAGCAGCTCCGCGGGACAGCCTGGCGGCAATCAGCCCCAGCATTTT | CASSSAGQPGGNQPQHF
NA | TRBD2 | TRBJ2-2 | TRBV7-2 | 16 | TGTGCCAGCAGCCTCGCCGCCTTAGCGGGTATCGGGGAGCTGTTTTTT | CASSLAALAGIGELFF
once | NA | TRBJ1-2 | TRBV9 | 14 | TGTGCCAGCAGCCCTTTGGAGCCTAACTATGGCTACACCTTC | CASSPLEPNYGYTF
NA | NA | TRBJ1-2 | TRBV6-1 | 15 | TGTGCCAGCAGTGAAGCGGGGGGTTCTAACTATGGCTACACCTTC | CASSEAGGSNYGYTF
once | NA | TRBJ2-5 | TRBV6-4 | 13 | TGTGCCAGCATGGCGGGGATGCGAGAGACCCAGTACTTC | CASMAGMRETQYF
NA | NA | TRBJ2-3 | TRBV7-6 | 13 | TGTGCCAGCAGCCCCCAATGGACGGGATCGCAGTATTTT | CASSPQWTGSQYF
NA | TRBD1 | TRBJ2-1 | TRBV6-5 | 15 | TGTGCCAGCAAAACGGACAGGGGTGTGGGTAGTGAGCAGTTCTTC | CASKTDRGVGSEQFF
NA | TRBD1 | TRBJ2-2 | TRBV28 | 18 | TGTGCCAGCAGTCAATTCCGAGGGGACAGGGGGCTCGGCGGGGAGCTGTTTTTT | CASSQFRGDRGLGGELFF
NA | NA | TRBJ2-3 | TRBV7-2 | 18 | TGTGCCAGCAGCCCTTTTTTGGGCAGGGAAGGGGCCACAGATACGCAGTATTTT | CASSPFLGREGATDTQYF
few | TRBD2 | TRBJ2-7 | TRBV27 | 19 | TGTGCCAGCAGTATCATTGGAGGACTAGCGGGAGACTATCCCTACGAGCAGTACTTC | CASSIIGGLAGDYPYEQYF
few | NA | TRBJ1-5 | TRBV28 | 15 | TGTGCCAGCAGTACCCTTGGGGGGTGGGATCAGCCCCAGCATTTT | CASSTLGGWDQPQHF
NA | NA | TRBJ1-4 | TRBV3-1/TRBV3-2 | 14 | TGTGCCAGCAGCCAAGATAACAGGGATCAGAAACTGTTTTTT | CASSQDNRDQKLFF
NA | TRBD1 | TRBJ2-5 | TRBV14 | 15 | TGTGCCAGCAGCCAAACCCGGGACAGGTTCGAGACCCAGTACTTC | CASSQTRDRFETQYF
NA | NA | TRBJ2-7 | TRBV28 | 12 | TGTGCCAGCGGACAGACGACCTACGAGCAGTACTTC | CASGQTTYEQYF
NA | TRBD1 | TRBJ2-1 | TRBV7-2 | 12 | TGTGCCAGCAGCTTGGGGACAGCTGAGCAGTTCTTC | CASSLGTAEQFF
NA | NA | TRBJ1-2 | TRBV7-9 | 12 | TGTGCCAGCCGGAGTTTGAACTATGGCTACACCTTC | CASRSLNYGYTF
NA | TRBD1 | TRBJ2-1 | TRBV7-2 | 14 | TGTGCCAGCAGCACCCAGGACAGGTCCAATGAGCAGTTCTTC | CASSTQDRSNEQFF
few | NA | TRBJ1-5 | TRBV6-2/TRBV6-3 | 17 | TGTGCCAGCAGCCACAAACCTCACAGGGTTGGCAATCAGCCCCAGCATTTT | CASSHKPHRVGNQPQHF
NA | TRBD2 | TRBJ2-2 | TRBV5-4 | 18 | TGTGCCAGCAGCGGTCCCGGGACTAGCGGGACTGGCACCGGGGAGCTGTTTTTT | CASSGPGTSGTGTGELFF